One sample yielded the 6 T cell receptor beta chains listed below, sequenced in a study of blood T cell repertoires in COVID-19. Some clones are missing from TCRdb's copy, which holds only in-frame ones; the method was immunoSEQ multiplex PCR. The sample records around 280,000 clones, roughly 91% being singletons. Material: peripheral blood. All receptors come from a woman under 40 with COVID-19, enrolled during active disease.

This sequence joins TRBV5-1 and TRBJ2-7, with 7 bases fitting TRBD2. The J segment lost 3 bases and the V segment lost 3 bases, leaving 9 bases of the junction unmatched. Per the germline V gene, CDR1 is SGHRS and CDR2 is YFSETQ. The CDR3 is 15 residues long. CDR3 amino acids: CASSSNAGEIYEQYF. CDR3 bases: TGCGCCAGCAGCTCTAACGCGGGGGAAATCTACGAGCAGTACTTC. The full variable domain, its missing parts supplied by reference TRBV5-1 and TRBJ2-7, is KAGVTQTPRYLIKTRGQQVTLSCSPISGHRSVSWYQQTPGQGLQFLFEYFSETQRNKGNFPGRFSGRQFSNSRSEMNVSTLELGDSALYLCASSSNAGEIYEQYFGPGTRLTVT.

The rearrangement uses TRBV4-1 and TRBJ1-2, with unresolved D. V was trimmed by 1 base and J by 0 bases, leaving 9 bases between them. The CDR3 is 15 residues long. Germline V gives CDR1 MGHRA, CDR2 YSYEKL. This chain's CDR3 is CASSQAQIANYGYTF. DNA for the CDR3: TGCGCCAGCAGCCAAGCACAGATAGCTAACTATGGCTACACCTTC.

The chain combines TRBV5-4 with TRBJ2-7; D might be TRBD2 (6 bases). Trimming pared 0 bases from V and 7 bases from J, leaving 14 bases between. The CDR3 is 14 amino acids. Germline CDR1 is SGHNT and CDR2 is YYREEE (reference sequence). CDR3 loop: CASSLGRGPQEQYF. In DNA form, the CDR3 reads TGTGCCAGCAGCTTGGGGCGGGGCCCCCAGGAGCAGTACTTC.

This clone has just one count. V is TRBV7-8 and J is TRBJ2-2; 8 positions match TRBD1. The CDR3 consists of 16 residues. Looked up from germline, CDR1 is SGHVS and CDR2 is FQNEAQ. V lost 1 base to trimming and J lost 4 bases; unmatched junction nucleotides: 5. As DNA, the CDR3 is TGTGCCAGCAGCTTAGGGGGACAGGCGACCACCGGGGAGCTGTTTTTT. Protein: CASSLGGQATTGELFF.

The table lists this clone with a count of one. The chain links TRBV2 to TRBJ1-5; D ambiguous. There are 13 residues in the CDR3. CDR1 and CDR2 from the germline V gene are SNHLY and FYNNEI. The ends were cut back, 5 bases at V and 8 bases at J, with 13 bases in the middle. The CDR3 nucleotides are TGTGCCAGCAGTCCAGGAGGATTGGAGCCCCAGCATTTT. Translated: CASSPGGLEPQHF.

The chain employs TRBV5-4 and TRBJ2-1; 11 bases are a match to TRBD2. The CDR3 runs to 17 residues. Trimming at V came to 4 bases and at J to 4 bases, leaving 10 bases not matched to a gene. CDR1 and CDR2 from the germline V gene are SGHNT and YYREEE (reference sequence). The CDR3 is CASSPRSGGAGYNEQFF. CDR3 DNA sequence: TGTGCCAGCAGCCCTCGTAGCGGGGGGGCTGGGTACAATGAGCAGTTCTTC.